This record covers a single T cell receptor (beta chain). What it binds is unknown. TCRdb's table, derived via immunoSEQ multiplex PCR, lists solely in-frame clones and lacks some. The profile shows under 150,000 clones, roughly 90% of them singletons. The sample originates from a study of cytomegalovirus exposure and HLA in healthy donors. The study, taken as a whole, reports: A list of about 180 TCR beta chains associated with cytomegalovirus was given.

Specimen: PBMCs. The TCR comes from a young man in good health and CMV-seronegative.

CDR3 in amino acids: CASSQDRDSYGYTF. CDR3 DNA sequence: TGTGCCAGCTCACAAGACAGGGATAGCTATGGCTACACCTTC. The chain couples TRBV18 to TRBJ1-2; 7 nucleotides line up with TRBD1. The CDR3 runs 14 residues. Per the germline V gene, CDR1 is KGHSH and CDR2 is LQKENI. V was pared by 4 bases and J by 4 bases, with 6 bases of the junction left unmatched.